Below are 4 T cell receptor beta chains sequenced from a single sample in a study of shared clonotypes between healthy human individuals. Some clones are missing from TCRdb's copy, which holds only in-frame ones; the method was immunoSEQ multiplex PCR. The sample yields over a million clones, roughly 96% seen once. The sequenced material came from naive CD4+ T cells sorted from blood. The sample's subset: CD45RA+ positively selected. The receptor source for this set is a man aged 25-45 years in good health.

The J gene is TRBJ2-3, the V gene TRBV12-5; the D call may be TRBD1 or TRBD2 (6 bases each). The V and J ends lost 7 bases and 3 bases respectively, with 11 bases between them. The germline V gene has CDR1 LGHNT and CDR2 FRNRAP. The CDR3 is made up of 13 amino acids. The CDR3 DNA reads TGTGCTAGTGCCAAGGGGGGAACAGATACGCAGTATTTT. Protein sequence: CASAKGGTDTQYF.

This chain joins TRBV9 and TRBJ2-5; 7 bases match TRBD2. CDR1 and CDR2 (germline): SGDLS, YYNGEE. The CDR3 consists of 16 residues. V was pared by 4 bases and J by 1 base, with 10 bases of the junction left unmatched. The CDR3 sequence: CASSRPGGTAQETQYF. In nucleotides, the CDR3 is TGTGCCAGCAGCCGACCCGGGGGGACTGCCCAAGAGACCCAGTACTTC.

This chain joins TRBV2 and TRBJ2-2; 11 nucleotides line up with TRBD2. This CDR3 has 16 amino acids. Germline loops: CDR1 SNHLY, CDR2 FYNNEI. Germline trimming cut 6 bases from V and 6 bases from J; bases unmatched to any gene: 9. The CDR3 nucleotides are TGTGCCAGCAGAACAGGGACTAGCGGACCCTCCGGGGAGCTGTTTTTT. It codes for CASRTGTSGPSGELFF.

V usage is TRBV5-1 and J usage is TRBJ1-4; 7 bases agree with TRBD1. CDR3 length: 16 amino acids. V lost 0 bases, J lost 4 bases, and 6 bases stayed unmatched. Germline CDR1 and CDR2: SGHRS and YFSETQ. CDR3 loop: CASSLDGTDHNEKLFF. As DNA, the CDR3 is TGCGCCAGCAGCTTGGATGGGACAGATCATAATGAAAAACTGTTTTTT.